These T cell receptor beta chains were read from a single sample in a study of T cell responses to AZD1222 COVID-19 vaccine. Sequencing used immunoSEQ multiplex PCR; TCRdb keeps in-frame clones, though not all of them. The sample includes over 130,000 clones, roughly 89% seen only once; the top ten take about 7.5%. Here the sequenced sample was peripheral blood, taken 28 days after the second dose of the MenACWY control vaccine. The receptors were gathered from an adult who received the MenACWY meningococcal vaccine as a control. Each CDR3 is given with its conserved first and last residue. D genes are given only for firm matches. Size is stated for part of the rows, as once, few or many counts, or as a class when the clone is expanded.

V	size	J	D	CDR3	DNA
TRBV19	NA	TRBJ2-1	TRBD1	CASSPLDRGAYNEQFF	TGTGCCAGTAGTCCACTAGACAGGGGCGCCTACAATGAGCAGTTCTTC
TRBV15	once	TRBJ2-3	NA	CATSRESTGYTQYF	TGTGCCACCAGCAGAGAAAGTACCGGCTATACGCAGTATTTT
TRBV5-6	NA	TRBJ1-2	NA	CASSLAGTLNYGYTF	TGTGCCAGCAGCTTGGCGGGCACATTGAACTATGGCTACACCTTC
TRBV5-1	NA	TRBJ2-3	NA	CASSPGGGTGRDTQYF	TGCGCCAGCAGCCCCGGCGGGGGGACAGGGAGAGATACGCAGTATTTT
TRBV6-5	NA	TRBJ2-4	NA	CASSSTVSAKNIQYF	TGTGCCAGCAGTTCGACAGTATCAGCCAAAAACATTCAGTACTTC
TRBV9	NA	TRBJ2-2	TRBD2	CASSVSGRAGELFF	TGTGCCAGCAGCGTTAGCGGGAGGGCCGGGGAGCTGTTTTTT
TRBV24-1	NA	TRBJ2-3	TRBD2	CATSDIPGLAGGPPDTQYF	TGTGCCACCAGTGATATACCGGGACTAGCGGGAGGGCCTCCCGATACGCAGTATTTT
TRBV7-9	NA	TRBJ2-3	NA	CASSLAGGQYTQYF	TGTGCCAGCAGCTTAGCGGGGGGGCAGTATACGCAGTATTTT
TRBV12-3/TRBV12-4	NA	TRBJ2-3	TRBD2	CASSLGLATYF	TGTGCCAGCAGTTTAGGACTAGCGACGTATTTT
TRBV12-3/TRBV12-4	NA	TRBJ1-1	TRBD1	CASNRQGNTEAFF	TGTGCCAGCAATCGACAGGGGAACACTGAAGCTTTCTTT
TRBV19	NA	TRBJ1-4	NA	CASSLLGGEKLFF	TGTGCCAGTAGTTTGCTTGGGGGAGAAAAACTGTTTTTT
TRBV7-2	once	TRBJ1-3	NA	CASSLGPGGPGNTIYF	TGTGCCAGCAGCTTAGGCCCCGGGGGGCCGGGAAACACCATATATTTT
TRBV7-3	NA	TRBJ2-1	TRBD2	CASSPGLVFNEQFF	TGTGCCAGCAGTCCGGGACTAGTGTTCAATGAGCAGTTCTTC
TRBV19	once	TRBJ1-6	NA	CASSIGGDSPLHF	TGTGCCAGTAGTATAGGGGGGGATTCACCCCTCCACTTT
TRBV2	NA	TRBJ2-3	TRBD2	CASRGLAGARRRTDTQYF	TGTGCCAGCAGAGGACTAGCGGGGGCGCGTCGCCGCACAGATACGCAGTATTTT
TRBV18	NA	TRBJ2-3	NA	CASSADTQYF	TGTGCCAGCTCGGCAGATACGCAGTATTTT
TRBV29-1	NA	TRBJ2-2	NA	CSVVKLTGELFF	TGCAGCGTTGTAAAGCTTACCGGGGAGCTGTTTTTT
TRBV27	NA	TRBJ2-1	TRBD1	CASRGTGGSNEQFF	TGTGCCAGCCGGGGGACAGGGGGTTCGAATGAGCAGTTCTTC
TRBV7-9	NA	TRBJ2-3	TRBD2	CASSGGGPDTQYF	TGTGCCAGCAGCGGCGGGGGGCCAGATACGCAGTATTTT
TRBV7-9	NA	TRBJ2-1	TRBD2	CASSLSLSGSSYNEQFF	TGTGCCAGCAGCCTTTCCCTTAGCGGGAGCTCCTACAATGAGCAGTTCTTC
TRBV6-5	NA	TRBJ2-7	NA	CASSPGDGTYEQYF	TGTGCCAGCAGCCCCGGGGACGGGACCTACGAGCAGTACTTC
TRBV18	NA	TRBJ2-1	TRBD2	CASSPQAGGLGSNNEQFF	TGTGCCAGCTCACCACAAGCGGGGGGGCTCGGGTCCAACAATGAGCAGTTCTTC
TRBV11-2	few	TRBJ1-4	TRBD1	CASSFSTGATNEKLFF	TGTGCCAGCAGCTTCAGTACAGGGGCAACTAATGAAAAACTGTTTTTT
TRBV6-2/TRBV6-3	once	TRBJ1-6	NA	CASSFRQGNSPLHF	TGTGCCAGCAGTTTTCGGCAGGGAAATTCACCCCTCCACTTT
TRBV2	NA	TRBJ1-6	NA	CASKRGADSPLHF	TGTGCCTCCAAACGGGGGGCTGATTCACCCCTCCACTTT
TRBV9	NA	TRBJ1-1	TRBD1	CASSSTGTGISTEAFF	TGTGCCAGCAGCTCCACCGGGACAGGGATTTCCACTGAAGCTTTCTTT
TRBV19	NA	TRBJ1-2	TRBD1	CASSLTGSPIGYTF	TGTGCCAGTAGTCTGACAGGGAGCCCTATTGGCTACACCTTC
TRBV12-5	NA	TRBJ1-1	NA	CASGPGTMGNTEAFF	TGTGCTAGTGGGCCAGGGACGATGGGGAACACTGAAGCTTTCTTT
TRBV11-1	NA	TRBJ2-5	TRBD2	CASSLGVSGGEETQYF	TGTGCCAGCAGCTTAGGGGTTAGCGGGGGGGAAGAGACCCAGTACTTC
TRBV6-5	NA	TRBJ2-3	TRBD1	CASRHRGDTQYF	TGTGCCAGCAGACACAGGGGGGATACGCAGTATTTT
TRBV7-9	NA	TRBJ2-1	TRBD1	CASSLDPGQGVHNEQFF	TGTGCCAGCAGCTTAGATCCGGGACAGGGGGTGCACAATGAGCAGTTCTTC
TRBV7-2	few	TRBJ2-7	TRBD2	CASSSAGAAYEQYF	TGTGCCAGCAGCTCTGCGGGAGCAGCCTACGAGCAGTACTTC
TRBV27	NA	TRBJ1-6	NA	CATKRTTHSPLHF	TGTGCGACCAAAAGGACTACCCATTCACCCCTCCACTTT
TRBV29-1	once	TRBJ2-2	TRBD1	CSVKDRVDTGELFF	TGCAGCGTGAAGGACAGGGTCGACACCGGGGAGCTGTTTTTT
TRBV4-3	NA	TRBJ1-2	NA	CASSQDQGQGYGYTF	TGCGCCAGCAGCCAAGATCAAGGGCAGGGGTATGGCTACACCTTC
TRBV3-1/TRBV3-2	NA	TRBJ2-5	NA	CASSLSQETQYF	TGTGCCAGCAGCCTCAGTCAAGAGACCCAGTACTTC
TRBV7-3	NA	TRBJ2-3	TRBD1	CASSTPPTGYTQYF	TGTGCCAGCAGCACCCCCCCGACAGGGTATACGCAGTATTTT
TRBV15	NA	TRBJ2-1	TRBD2	CATSLNQRTSGRGEENNEQFF	TGTGCCACCAGCCTGAACCAACGGACTAGCGGGAGGGGTGAGGAAAACAATGAGCAGTTCTTC
TRBV25-1	NA	TRBJ1-3	TRBD1	CASSAPLGDSSGNTIYF	TGTGCCAGCAGTGCTCCTTTAGGGGACAGCTCTGGAAACACCATATATTTT
TRBV5-1	NA	TRBJ1-4	NA	CASSFGRINEKLFF	TGCGCCAGCAGCTTCGGACGGATTAATGAAAAACTGTTTTTT
TRBV5-1	NA	TRBJ1-1	TRBD1	CASRAGTGSNTEAFF	TGCGCCAGCAGAGCCGGGACAGGTTCGAACACTGAAGCTTTCTTT
TRBV3-1/TRBV3-2	once	TRBJ1-1	NA	CASSQEDQPGAFF	TGTGCCAGCAGCCAAGAGGATCAACCAGGAGCTTTCTTT
TRBV5-6	NA	TRBJ1-1	TRBD1	CASSLVGQGNTEAFF	TGTGCCAGCAGCTTGGTTGGACAGGGGAACACTGAAGCTTTCTTT
TRBV18	NA	TRBJ1-5	TRBD1	CASSPPGQGPLAQHF	TGTGCCAGCTCACCTCCGGGACAGGGGCCATTGGCCCAGCATTTT
TRBV28	NA	TRBJ2-2	NA	CASSPPGGGVSGELFF	TGTGCCAGCAGTCCCCCGGGCGGAGGGGTGTCCGGGGAGCTGTTTTTT
TRBV14	NA	TRBJ2-5	TRBD2	CASSRTSGDETQYF	TGTGCCAGCAGCAGGACTAGCGGGGACGAGACCCAGTACTTC
TRBV12-3/TRBV12-4	NA	TRBJ2-5	NA	CASSLWGETQYF	TGTGCCAGCAGTTTGTGGGGGGAGACCCAGTACTTC
TRBV6-2/TRBV6-3	NA	TRBJ1-5	TRBD1	CASSSRQGNQPQHF	TGTGCCAGCAGTTCTAGACAGGGAAATCAGCCCCAGCATTTT